The 22 T cell receptor beta chains presented below share a single source sample, sequenced in a study of PD-1 blockade in classical Hodgkin lymphoma. Sequenced by immunoSEQ multiplex PCR; TCRdb stores in-frame clones only, minus some. The repertoire holds approximately 25,000 clones, roughly 89% seen once, with about 1.7% in the top ten. All trial patients relapsed after autologous stem cell transplantation. The authors purified CD4+ T cells from thawed PBMCs by magnetic negative selection. The material sequenced was CD4+ T cells from blood, taken at baseline. All receptors derive from a human donor with classical Hodgkin lymphoma.

This clone was seen a handful of times. V usage is TRBV2 and J usage is TRBJ2-1; no reliable D call. The CDR3 has 13 amino acids. CDR1 is SNHLY, CDR2 FYNNEI, per germline. Trimming removed 4 bases from V and 9 bases from J, with 13 bases in between. In DNA form, the CDR3 reads TGTGCCAGCAGTGTTAATTGGGGTAGTGAGCAGTTCTTC. It encodes CASSVNWGSEQFF.

The genes are TRBV4-3 and TRBJ1-2, with TRBD1 identical over 8 bases. Germline CDR1 LGHNA, CDR2 YSLEER. Losses at the gene ends were 0 bases for V and 7 bases for J; bases not matched to a gene: 13. This CDR3 contains 17 residues. CDR3 residues: CASSQDWARGHSSGYTF. CDR3 DNA sequence: TGCGCCAGCAGCCAAGATTGGGCCAGGGGGCATAGTAGTGGCTACACCTTC.

The V and J genes are TRBV11-3 and TRBJ2-1; 9 nucleotides agree with TRBD2. The germline CDR1 and CDR2 sequences are SGHNT and YENEEA. V gave up 6 bases and J gave up 3 bases; unmatched junction bases: 6. The CDR3 runs 15 residues. The CDR3 here is CASSQSGGLYNEQFF. The CDR3 bases are TGTGCCAGCAGTCAAAGCGGGGGGCTCTACAATGAGCAGTTCTTC.

The chain carries TRBV7-2 and TRBJ2-7; D remains unclear. The germline V and J ends were trimmed by 5 bases and 5 bases, with 13 bases remaining between them. CDR3 length: 13 amino acids. Germline V gene sequence: CDR1 SGHTA, CDR2 FQGNSA. The CDR3 sequence is CASSRQSGDEQYF. CDR3 DNA sequence: TGTGCCAGCAGCCGCCAGAGTGGTGACGAGCAGTACTTC.

The J gene is TRBJ1-5, the V gene TRBV30; 10 bases line up with TRBD1. Germline lookup yields CDR1 GTSNPN and CDR2 SVGIG (reference sequence). Trimming at V came to 1 base and at J to 9 bases, leaving 6 bases not matched to a gene. The CDR3 covers 14 residues. The CDR3 DNA is TGTGCCTGGAGTGCCGGGACAGGGGAATTGCCCCAGCATTTT. Amino acid sequence: CAWSAGTGELPQHF.

The genes are TRBV11-3 and TRBJ1-2, with no clear D. The CDR3 is 16 residues long. Deletions cut 2 bases from V and 2 bases from J, with 15 bases between. Germline V gene sequence: CDR1 SGHNT, CDR2 YENEEA. Written as DNA, the CDR3 is TGTGCCAGCAGCTTATCCGGAGGGCGCACAAACTATGGCTACACCTTC. The encoded protein is CASSLSGGRTNYGYTF. Using reference TRBV11-3 and TRBJ1-2 for the parts outside the CDR3, the full variable domain is EAGVVQSPRYKIIEKKQPVAFWCNPISGHNTLYWYLQNLGQGPELLIRYENEEAVDDSQLPKDRFSAERLKGVDSTLKIQPAELGDSAVYLCASSLSGGRTNYGYTFGSGTRLTVV.

The chain is built from TRBV7-2 and TRBJ1-2, with 7 bases that match TRBD1. Trimming removed 5 bases from V and 0 bases from J; junction bases left unmatched: 6. Germline CDR1 and CDR2: SGHTA and FQGNSA. The CDR3 runs 15 residues. Here the CDR3 reads CASSNSQGSNYGYTF. The CDR3 DNA sequence: TGTGCCAGCAGCAATTCACAGGGGTCTAACTATGGCTACACCTTC.

J is TRBJ1-4 and V is TRBV4-1; TRBD1 is a possible D gene (5 bases). V was trimmed by 4 bases and J by 5 bases, leaving 14 bases between them. Germline V gene lookup returns CDR1 MGHRA and CDR2 YSYEKL. The CDR3 is 15 residues long. Written as DNA, the CDR3 is TGCGCCAGCAGCCCCTTGGGACTCAGGAATGAAAAACTGTTTTTT. This encodes CASSPLGLRNEKLFF.

J is TRBJ2-2 and V is TRBV2; D unresolved. V lost 3 bases and J lost 2, with 10 bases in between. Germline CDR1 SNHLY, CDR2 FYNNEI. The CDR3 extends over 15 amino acids. CDR3 sequence (DNA): TGTGCCAGCAGTGATTTGGGCCTCAACACCGGGGAGCTGTTTTTT. It codes for CASSDLGLNTGELFF.

This clone was observed a single time. The chain recombines TRBV19 with TRBJ1-1; 9 positions match TRBD1. Germline V gives CDR1 LNHDA, CDR2 SQIVND (reference sequence). The length of the CDR3 is 14 residues. J gave up 6 bases and V 7 bases, and 9 bases lay outside the gene matches. As DNA, the CDR3 is TGTGCCAGTACATGGGGGGACAGGGTACCTGAAGCTTTCTTT. Translation gives CASTWGDRVPEAFF.

The V gene is TRBV30, the J gene TRBJ1-1; TRBD1 might be the D (6 bases). This CDR3 has 13 amino acids. Trimming pared 0 bases from V and 8 bases from J, leaving 13 bases between. CDR1 is GTSNPN and CDR2 is SVGIG in the germline V gene (reference sequence). CDR3: CAWSVQPGTEAFF. In DNA form, the CDR3 reads TGTGCCTGGAGTGTACAACCCGGGACAGAAGCTTTCTTT.

V usage is TRBV23-1 and J usage is TRBJ1-2; unclear D gene. TRBV23-1 is designated an ORF whose function remains uncertain. The CDR3 runs 14 residues. The germline V and J ends were trimmed by 4 bases and 4 bases, with 13 bases remaining between them. Here the CDR3 reads CASSRPGPIYGYTF. CDR3 nucleotides: TGCGCCAGCAGTCGTCCAGGTCCTATCTATGGCTACACCTTC.

This chain joins TRBV6-5 and TRBJ2-7; unclear D gene. Germline values: CDR1 MNHEY, CDR2 SVGAGI. The CDR3 is 16 residues long. Deletions cut 2 bases from V and 0 bases from J, with 14 bases between. The CDR3 protein is CASSYNLSPLSYEQYF. The CDR3 coding sequence is TGTGCCAGCAGTTACAATCTGTCCCCCCTCTCCTACGAGCAGTACTTC.

This chain joins TRBV27 and TRBJ1-1; no reliable D call. This CDR3 comprises 14 residues. V gave up 1 base and J gave up 3 bases, with 9 bases separating them. Germline-derived CDR1 and CDR2 are MNHEY and SMNVEV (reference sequence). CDR3: CASSLWREDTEAFF. The CDR3 DNA is TGTGCCAGCAGTTTATGGCGGGAGGACACTGAAGCTTTCTTT.

The chain links TRBV9 to TRBJ2-5, with 10 positions matching TRBD1. V trimming: 4 bases; J trimming: 4 bases; junction bases outside the gene matches: 4. The CDR3 length is 14 residues. The germline V gene encodes CDR1 SGDLS and CDR2 YYNGEE. This CDR3 is CASSTRTGGETQYF. For the CDR3, the DNA is TGTGCCAGCAGCACCCGGACAGGGGGAGAGACCCAGTACTTC.

The chain joins TRBV19 to TRBJ2-5, with D possibly being TRBD1 (5 bases). V lost 2 bases and J lost 6, with 16 bases in between. Germline V CDR1 and CDR2: LNHDA, SQIVND (reference sequence). The CDR3 totals 15 residues. DNA for the CDR3: TGTGCCAGTAGTATAAATCCCAACGCAGGGCAGACCCAGTACTTC. Its protein product is CASSINPNAGQTQYF.

V usage is TRBV9 and J usage is TRBJ2-5, with 10 bases that match TRBD2. The CDR3 loop spans 15 amino acids. Trimming at V came to 0 bases and at J to 9 bases, leaving 8 bases not matched to a gene. CDR1 is SGDLS, CDR2 YYNGEE, per germline. CDR3 loop: CASSVGGLAGVAQYF. The CDR3 DNA reads as TGTGCCAGCAGCGTAGGGGGGCTAGCGGGGGTAGCCCAGTACTTC.

The CDR3 protein is CASSYGGSGANVLTF. The CDR3 bases are TGTGCCAGCAGTTACGGCGGGTCCGGGGCCAACGTCCTGACTTTC. This rearrangement joins TRBV6-5 to TRBJ2-6, with D tentatively TRBD2 (5 bases). The V gene lost 2 bases and the J gene lost 4 bases, with 9 bases spanning the gap. The CDR3 length is 15 residues. The germline V gene has CDR1 MNHEY and CDR2 SVGAGI.

The rearrangement uses TRBV18 and TRBJ2-7; 8 bases align to TRBD2. Looked up from germline, CDR1 is KGHSH and CDR2 is LQKENI. The V gene end was trimmed by 3 bases and the J gene end by 3 bases; junction bases not matched to a gene: 7. The CDR3 loop spans 15 amino acids. Written as DNA, the CDR3 is TGTGCCAGCTCACCGGCGGGGGGCCTGGGCTACGAGCAGTACTTC. It is translated as CASSPAGGLGYEQYF.

The chain has TRBV4-3 and TRBJ1-3; D perhaps matches TRBD1 (5 bases). CDR1 is LGHNA, CDR2 YSLEER, per germline. This CDR3 is 15 amino acids long. Trimming cost V 5 bases and J 3 bases, with 14 bases left between them. For the CDR3, the DNA is TGCGCCAGCAGCTCAAGCACGGGGGTTGGAAACACCATATATTTT. It yields the protein CASSSSTGVGNTIYF.

The J gene is TRBJ2-5, the V gene TRBV18; TRBD2 matches at 7 bases. With 2 bases clipped from V and 3 bases from J, the junction kept 3 bases outside the gene matches. Per germline, CDR1 KGHSH and CDR2 LQKENI. This CDR3 comprises 14 residues. Here the CDR3 reads CASSPRGGEETQYF. The CDR3, as DNA: TGTGCCAGCTCACCAAGGGGAGGGGAAGAGACCCAGTACTTC. Together with reference TRBV18 and TRBJ2-5, the CDR3 gives the full variable domain: NAGVMQNPRHLVRRRGQEARLRCSPMKGHSHVYWYRQLPEEGLKFMVYLQKENIIDESGMPKERFSAEFPKEGPSILRIQQVVRGDSAAYFCASSPRGGEETQYFGPGTRLLVL.

This chain connects TRBV4-3 to TRBJ2-1; 8 nucleotides align to TRBD1. V was clipped by 1 base and J by 8 bases; unmatched bases: 4. The CDR3 runs to 14 residues. Per germline, CDR1 LGHNA and CDR2 YSLEER. Here the CDR3 reads CASSQVTGGYEQFF. The CDR3 region has the DNA TGCGCCAGCAGCCAAGTAACAGGGGGGTATGAGCAGTTCTTC.